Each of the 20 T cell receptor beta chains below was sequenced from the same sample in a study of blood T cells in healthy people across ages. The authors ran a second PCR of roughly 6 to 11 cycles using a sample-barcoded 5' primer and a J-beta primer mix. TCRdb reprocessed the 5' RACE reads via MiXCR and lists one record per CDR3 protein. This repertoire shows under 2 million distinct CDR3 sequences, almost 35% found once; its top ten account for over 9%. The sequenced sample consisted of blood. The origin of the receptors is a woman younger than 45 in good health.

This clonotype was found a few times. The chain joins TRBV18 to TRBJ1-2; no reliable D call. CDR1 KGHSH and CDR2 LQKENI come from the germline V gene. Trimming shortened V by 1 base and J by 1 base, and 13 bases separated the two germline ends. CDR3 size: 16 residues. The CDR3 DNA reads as TGTGCCAGCTCACCACTAAAGTTTACGGTTAACTATGGCTACACCTTC. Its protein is CASSPLKFTVNYGYTF.

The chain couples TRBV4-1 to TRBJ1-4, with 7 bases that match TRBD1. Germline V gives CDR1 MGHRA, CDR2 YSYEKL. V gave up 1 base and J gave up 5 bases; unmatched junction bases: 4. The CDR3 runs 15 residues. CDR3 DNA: TGCGCCAGCAGCCAAGGGGGACAGATGAATGAAAAACTGTTTTTT. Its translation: CASSQGGQMNEKLFF.

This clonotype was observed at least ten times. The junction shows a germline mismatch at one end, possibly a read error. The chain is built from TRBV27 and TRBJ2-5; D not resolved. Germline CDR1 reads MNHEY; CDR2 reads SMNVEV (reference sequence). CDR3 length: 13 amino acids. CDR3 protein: CASSLSLRETQYF. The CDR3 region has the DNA TGTGCCAGCAGTCTATCACTGAGGGAGACCCAGTACTTC.

The CDR3 nucleotides are TGTGCCAGCAGCTTGGGGTCTACGGCGGGAGGGAGCAATGAGCAGTTCTTC. Translation gives CASSLGSTAGGSNEQFF. J is TRBJ2-1 and V is TRBV5-4; TRBD2 aligns across 9 bases. CDR1 and CDR2 (germline): SGHNT, YYREEE (reference sequence). The CDR3 is 17 residues long. V dropped 0 bases and J dropped 6; count of bases not matched to a gene: 10.

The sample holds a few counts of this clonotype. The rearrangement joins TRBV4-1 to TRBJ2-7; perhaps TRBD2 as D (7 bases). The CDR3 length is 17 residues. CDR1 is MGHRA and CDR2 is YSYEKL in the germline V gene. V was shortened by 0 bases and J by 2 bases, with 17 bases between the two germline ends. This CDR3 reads CASSQDRGGGRTYEQYF. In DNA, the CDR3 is TGCGCCAGCAGCCAAGATCGGGGCGGGGGCCGTACCTACGAGCAGTACTTC.

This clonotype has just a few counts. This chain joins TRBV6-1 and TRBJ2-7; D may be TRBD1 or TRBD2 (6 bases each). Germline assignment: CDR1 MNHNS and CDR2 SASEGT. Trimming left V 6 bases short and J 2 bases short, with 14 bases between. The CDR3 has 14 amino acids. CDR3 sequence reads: CASRYEGGPYEQYF. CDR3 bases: TGTGCCAGCAGATACGAGGGGGGCCCCTACGAGCAGTACTTC.

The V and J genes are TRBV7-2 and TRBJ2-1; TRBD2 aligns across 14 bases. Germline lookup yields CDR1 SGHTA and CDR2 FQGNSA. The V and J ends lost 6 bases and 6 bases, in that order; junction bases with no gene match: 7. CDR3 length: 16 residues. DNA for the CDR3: TGTGCCAGCAGTACTCCGGGACTAGCGGGGGTCAATGAGCAGTTCTTC. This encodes CASSTPGLAGVNEQFF.

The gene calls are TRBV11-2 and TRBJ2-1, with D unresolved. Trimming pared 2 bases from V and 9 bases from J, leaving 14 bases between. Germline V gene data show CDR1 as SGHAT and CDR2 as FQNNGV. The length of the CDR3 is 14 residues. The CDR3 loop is CASSLSGFWGEQFF. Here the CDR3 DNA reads TGTGCCAGCAGCTTATCGGGCTTTTGGGGTGAGCAGTTCTTC.

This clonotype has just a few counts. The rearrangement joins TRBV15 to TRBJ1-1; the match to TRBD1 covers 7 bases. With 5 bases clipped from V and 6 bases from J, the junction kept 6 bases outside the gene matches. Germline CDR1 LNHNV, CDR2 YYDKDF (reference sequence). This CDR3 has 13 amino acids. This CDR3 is CATSGQEVAEAFF. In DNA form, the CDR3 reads TGTGCCACCAGCGGACAGGAGGTCGCTGAAGCTTTCTTT.

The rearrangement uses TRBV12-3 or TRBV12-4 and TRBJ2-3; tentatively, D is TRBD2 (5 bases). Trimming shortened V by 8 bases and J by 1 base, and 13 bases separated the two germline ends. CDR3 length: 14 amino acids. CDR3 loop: CASARPGGTDTQYF. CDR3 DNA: TGTGCCAGCGCCCGGCCCGGGGGCACAGATACGCAGTATTTT.

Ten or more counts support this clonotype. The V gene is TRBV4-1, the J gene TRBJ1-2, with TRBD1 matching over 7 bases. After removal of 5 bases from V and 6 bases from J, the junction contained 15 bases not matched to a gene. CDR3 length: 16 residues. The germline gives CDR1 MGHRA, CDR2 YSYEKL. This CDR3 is CASSYFIRDRKHGYTF. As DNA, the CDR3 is TGCGCCAGCAGCTACTTTATCCGGGACAGAAAACATGGCTACACCTTC.

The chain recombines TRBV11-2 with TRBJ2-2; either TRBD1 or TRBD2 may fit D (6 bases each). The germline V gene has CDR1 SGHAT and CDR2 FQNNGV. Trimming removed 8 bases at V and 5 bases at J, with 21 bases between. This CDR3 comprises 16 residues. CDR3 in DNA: TGTGCCAGCGGGGGGCCTAGCAAACAGGTGACCGGGGAGCTGTTTTTT. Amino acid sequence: CASGGPSKQVTGELFF.

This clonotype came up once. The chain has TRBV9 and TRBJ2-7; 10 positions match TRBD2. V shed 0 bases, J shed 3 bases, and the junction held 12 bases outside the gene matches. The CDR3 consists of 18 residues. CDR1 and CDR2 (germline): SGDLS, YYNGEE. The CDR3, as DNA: TGTGCCAGCAGCGTAGAACCCTCCTGGACTAGCGGACGCTACGAGCAGTACTTC. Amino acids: CASSVEPSWTSGRYEQYF.

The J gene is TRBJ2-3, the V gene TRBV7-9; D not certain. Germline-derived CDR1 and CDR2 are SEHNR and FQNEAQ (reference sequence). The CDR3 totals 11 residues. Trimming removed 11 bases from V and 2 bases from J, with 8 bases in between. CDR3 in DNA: TGTGCCTGCCGACACACAGATACGCAGTATTTT. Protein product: CACRHTDTQYF.

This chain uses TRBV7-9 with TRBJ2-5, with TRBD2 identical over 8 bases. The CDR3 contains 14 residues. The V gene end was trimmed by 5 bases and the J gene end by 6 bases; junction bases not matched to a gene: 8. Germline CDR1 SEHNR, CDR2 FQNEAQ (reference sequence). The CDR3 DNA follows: TGTGCCAGCAGCCCCAGGACTAGCTCGAAGACCCAGTACTTC. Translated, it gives CASSPRTSSKTQYF.

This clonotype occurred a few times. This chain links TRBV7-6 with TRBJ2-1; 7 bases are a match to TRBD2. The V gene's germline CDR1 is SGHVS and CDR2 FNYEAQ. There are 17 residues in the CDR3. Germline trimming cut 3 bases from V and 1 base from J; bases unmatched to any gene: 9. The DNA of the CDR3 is TGTGCCAGCAGCTTGTTCAGCGGGGAGCGATCCTACAATGAGCAGTTCTTC. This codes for CASSLFSGERSYNEQFF.

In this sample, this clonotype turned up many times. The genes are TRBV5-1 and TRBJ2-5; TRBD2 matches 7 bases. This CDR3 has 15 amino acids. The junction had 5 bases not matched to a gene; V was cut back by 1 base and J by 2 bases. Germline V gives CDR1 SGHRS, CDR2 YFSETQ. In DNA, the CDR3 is TGCGCCAGCAGCTTGAGGTCGGGGGGTCAAGAGACCCAGTACTTC. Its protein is CASSLRSGGQETQYF.

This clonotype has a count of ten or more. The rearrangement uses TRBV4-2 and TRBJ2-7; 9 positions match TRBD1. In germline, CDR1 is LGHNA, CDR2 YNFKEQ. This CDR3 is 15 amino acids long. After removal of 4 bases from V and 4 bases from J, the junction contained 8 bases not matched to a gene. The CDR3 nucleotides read TGTGCCAGCAGCCGAACGGGACAGGGTCTATACGAGCAGTACTTC. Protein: CASSRTGQGLYEQYF.

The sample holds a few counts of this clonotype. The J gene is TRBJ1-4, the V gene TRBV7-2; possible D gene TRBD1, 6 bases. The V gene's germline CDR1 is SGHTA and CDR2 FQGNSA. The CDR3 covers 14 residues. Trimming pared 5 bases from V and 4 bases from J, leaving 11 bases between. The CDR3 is CASSEGQLNEKLFF. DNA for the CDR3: TGTGCCAGCAGCGAAGGACAGCTTAATGAAAAACTGTTTTTT.

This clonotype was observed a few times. CDR3 in DNA: TGTGCCAGCAGCCTTATACGGGCTAGGGAGAATGAGCAGTTCTTC. Translation: CASSLIRARENEQFF. The rearrangement joins TRBV12-3 or TRBV12-4 to TRBJ2-1, with a possible D match to TRBD2 (5 bases). Trimming stripped 6 bases from V and 7 bases from J, with 19 bases between. CDR3 length equals 15 residues.